This TCR beta chain was sequenced during a study of a mutant IDH1 vaccine in newly diagnosed glioma. Study background: The initiation of vaccination occurred 4-6 weeks after radiotherapy alone, or with temozolomide cycles. Findings and caveats of the study: Alterations occurring in top peripheral T cell clonotypes seemed unrelated to pseudoprogression.

In the case of this clone: Its matching antigen is unknown.

Time point described: week 47, end of study. The content of each vaccine dose was 300 ug of mutant IDH1 20-mer peptide, and topical imiquimod accompanied it. TCRdb's table, derived via immunoSEQ multiplex PCR, lists solely in-frame clones and lacks some. In the table there are about 24,000 clones, roughly 80% of which are singletons. The length of the CDR3 is 13 residues. V was pared by 6 bases and J by 0 bases, with 7 bases between. CDR1 is PRHDT, CDR2 FYEKMQ, per germline (reference sequence). This chain links TRBV13 with TRBJ2-3; unclear D gene. The clonotype comes from a man between 40 and 49 years old with glioma. Some clones in this sample may be carry-over from other donors' samples. The source material was PBMCs, sampled from a glioma patient whose treatment included an IDH1 peptide vaccine. DNA for the CDR3: TGTGCCAGCAGAGGACCGAGCACAGATACGCAGTATTTT. The encoded protein is CASRGPSTDTQYF.